This TCR beta chain is drawn from a study of CD8 T cells in Susac syndrome. Reverse transcription of roughly 0.5 to 1 ug RNA was carried out with random hexamers. TCRdb reprocessed the immunoSEQ multiplex PCR reads with MiXCR, giving one entry per CDR3 protein. Of 400,000 to 550,000 distinct CDR3 sequences listed, approximately 89% are singletons. The CDR3 extends over 14 amino acids. Deletions cut 6 bases from V and 4 bases from J, with 12 bases between. The germline gives CDR1 MNHEY, CDR2 SMNVEV (reference sequence). The clonotype was recovered from a human donor with multiple sclerosis. V usage is TRBV27 and J usage is TRBJ2-2; D may be TRBD2 (5 bases). The source material was CD8+ T cells from PBMCs. Written as DNA, the CDR3 is TGTGCCAGCAGAGAGGGAGTCAGCACCGGGGAGCTGTTTTTT. Its translation: CASREGVSTGELFF.